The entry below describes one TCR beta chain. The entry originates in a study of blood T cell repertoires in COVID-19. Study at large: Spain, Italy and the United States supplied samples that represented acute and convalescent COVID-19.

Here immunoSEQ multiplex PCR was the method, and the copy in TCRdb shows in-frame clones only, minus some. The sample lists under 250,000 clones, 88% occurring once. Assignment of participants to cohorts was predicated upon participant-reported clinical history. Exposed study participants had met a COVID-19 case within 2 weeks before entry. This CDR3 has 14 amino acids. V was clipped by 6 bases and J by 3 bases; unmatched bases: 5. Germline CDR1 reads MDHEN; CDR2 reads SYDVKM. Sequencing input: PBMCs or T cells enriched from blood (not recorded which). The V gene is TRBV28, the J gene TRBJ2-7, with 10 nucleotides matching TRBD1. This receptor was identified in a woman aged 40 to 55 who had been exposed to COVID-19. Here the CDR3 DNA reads TGTGCCAGCAGGGGGGACAGGGGAAACTACGAGCAGTACTTC. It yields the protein CASRGDRGNYEQYF.